These 14 T cell receptor beta chains were all obtained from the same sample, sequenced in a study of cytomegalovirus exposure and HLA in healthy donors (dated by TCRdb to 2016 to 2017). Libraries were prepared through the immunoSEQ multiplex PCR assay. For the multiplex PCR, a mixture combining 60 forward primers for TCR Vbeta segments and 13 reverse primers for TCR Jbeta segments was used. Drawn from immuneACCESS, this table holds only the in-frame rearrangements with V and J called that TCRdb kept. Clones are partly lost; checked studies trace under half to an unresolved V gene and leave the rest unexplained. The sample includes fewer than 80,000 clones, with roughly 70% observed a single time. Nearly 25% of the sample comes from the top ten. Sequencing used PBMCs. The receptors derive from a man in his forties or fifties in good health and CMV-seropositive.

This clone turned up a few times. This sequence joins TRBV7-2 and TRBJ2-5; possibly TRBD1 for D (5 bases). V shed 3 bases and J shed 1 base, with 6 bases lying between them. CDR1 SGHTA and CDR2 FQGNSA come from the germline V gene. The length of the CDR3 is 13 residues. As DNA, the CDR3 is TGTGCCAGCAGCTTCGACAGCCAAGAGACCCAGTACTTC. This sequence encodes CASSFDSQETQYF.

On this clone itself: Other DNA sequences in this specimen translate into the identical CDR3. V and J are TRBV30 and TRBJ2-2, with D maybe TRBD2 (5 bases). Germline lookup yields CDR1 GTSNPN and CDR2 SVGIG (reference sequence). With 0 bases removed from V and 1 base from J, the gap between germline ends came to 12 bases. The length of the CDR3 is 16 residues. CDR3 nucleotides: TGTGCCTGGAGTGTAACTAGGCGCGGGAACACCGGGGAGCTGTTTTTT. Translated: CAWSVTRRGNTGELFF.

The V call is TRBV11-1, the J call TRBJ1-1, with 9 bases that match TRBD1. Germline trimming cut 5 bases from V and 4 bases from J; bases unmatched to any gene: 5. CDR1 is SGHAT, CDR2 FQDESV, per germline (reference sequence). CDR3 size: 14 residues. In DNA form, the CDR3 reads TGTGCCAGCAGCGGTGGGACAGGGCTCACTGAAGCTTTCTTT. It specifies CASSGGTGLTEAFF.

This chain uses TRBV9 with TRBJ2-3, with 10 nucleotides matching TRBD2. The V segment lost 4 bases and the J segment 1 base; nucleotides outside the gene matches: 3. The CDR3 loop spans 15 amino acids. Looked up from germline, CDR1 is SGDLS and CDR2 is YYNGEE. CDR3 bases: TGTGCCAGCAGCCCGAGCGGGGGGGGCACAGATACGCAGTATTTT. Translating gives CASSPSGGGTDTQYF.

The V call is TRBV5-4, the J call TRBJ2-1; D may be TRBD2 (5 bases). Trimming pared 0 bases from V and 9 bases from J, leaving 13 bases between. This CDR3 is 14 amino acids long. Per germline, CDR1 SGHNT and CDR2 YYREEE (reference sequence). Here the CDR3 reads CASSLGQPSGEQFF. As DNA, the CDR3 is TGTGCCAGCAGCTTGGGGCAGCCAAGCGGTGAGCAGTTCTTC. Looking up the rest from reference TRBV5-4 and TRBJ2-1 gives the full variable domain: ETGVTQSPTHLIKTRGQQVTLRCSSQSGHNTVSWYQQALGQGPQFIFQYYREEENGRGNFPPRFSGLQFPNYSSELNVNALELDDSALYLCASSLGQPSGEQFFGPGTRLTVL.

This rearrangement joins TRBV30 to TRBJ1-5; D is ambiguous. Germline-derived CDR1 and CDR2 are GTSNPN and SVGIG (reference sequence). Trimming took off 2 bases at V and 9 bases at J, with 29 bases between the two ends. This CDR3 has 18 residues. In nucleotides, the CDR3 is TGTGCCTGGAGTCTCCCTTGGGTCCACGGGATCAGCGGATCGCCCCAGCATTTT. Translated, it gives CAWSLPWVHGISGSPQHF.

The V gene is TRBV5-4, the J gene TRBJ2-7; TRBD2 agrees at 9 bases. The CDR3 runs 15 residues. V lost 5 bases to trimming and J lost 6 bases; unmatched junction nucleotides: 12. Germline CDR1 reads SGHNT; CDR2 reads YYREEE (reference sequence). This CDR3 is CASRLAAAGGGEQYF. CDR3 DNA: TGTGCCAGCAGACTGGCGGCAGCGGGGGGAGGCGAGCAGTACTTC.

J is TRBJ1-3 and V is TRBV7-6, with a tentative D call TRBD1 (6 bases). Trimming took off 5 bases at V and 0 bases at J, with 23 bases between the two ends. This CDR3 region has 19 residues. Germline values: CDR1 SGHVS, CDR2 FNYEAQ. The CDR3 nucleotides are TGTGCCAGCAGCGCTACCAACCCACAGGGCCTCAGCTCTGGAAACACCATATATTTT. This sequence encodes CASSATNPQGLSSGNTIYF. The full variable domain, in which reference TRBV7-6 and TRBJ1-3 provide the parts outside the CDR3, is GAGVSQSPRYKVTKRGQDVALRCDPISGHVSLYWYRQALGQGPEFLTYFNYEAQQDKSGLPNDRFSAERPEGSISTLTIQRTEQRDSAMYRCASSATNPQGLSSGNTIYFGEGSWLTVV.

The chain uses TRBV9 and TRBJ2-5; 13 positions match TRBD2. V trimming: 0 bases; J trimming: 6 bases; junction bases outside the gene matches: 5. Per the germline V gene, CDR1 is SGDLS and CDR2 is YYNGEE. This CDR3 has 16 amino acids. CDR3 amino acids: CASSVARTSGSKTQYF. In DNA, the CDR3 is TGTGCCAGCAGCGTAGCTCGGACTAGCGGGAGCAAGACCCAGTACTTC.

The V call is TRBV21-1, the J call TRBJ2-1; TRBD2 was called by the table and not checked on the DNA. TRBV21-1 is deemed a pseudogene. The CDR3 extends over 13 amino acids. The CDR3 DNA sequence: TGTGCCAGCAGCAGACTAGCGGACAATGAGCAGTTCTTC. Its protein is CASSRLADNEQFF.

This chain joins TRBV5-6 and TRBJ2-1; 14 bases fit TRBD2. The CDR3 spans 16 residues. The germline gives CDR1 SGHDT, CDR2 YYEEEE. The trim removed 0 bases at V and 9 bases at J, leaving 5 bases unmatched. CDR3 in amino acids: CASSLAGLAGAVEQFF. The CDR3 nucleotides read TGTGCCAGCAGCTTGGCGGGACTAGCGGGAGCAGTTGAGCAGTTCTTC.

V gene TRBV4-1 combines with J gene TRBJ2-5; maybe TRBD2 (6 bases). Per germline, CDR1 MGHRA and CDR2 YSYEKL. V lost 4 bases, J lost 2 bases, and 14 bases lay in between. CDR3 length: 15 amino acids. The CDR3 DNA reads as TGCGCCAGCAGCCTAAGACCGGGAGAACAAGAGACCCAGTACTTC. It encodes CASSLRPGEQETQYF.

CDR3 sequence reads: CASSSTGGVSGNTIYF. CDR3 nucleotides: TGCGCCAGCAGCTCAACGGGGGGGGTCTCTGGAAACACCATATATTTT. The chain links TRBV5-1 to TRBJ1-3, with D possibly TRBD1 on 5 matching bases. Trimming took 3 bases from V and 0 from J, leaving 13 bases between them. The CDR3 covers 16 residues. Looked up from germline, CDR1 is SGHRS and CDR2 is YFSETQ.

This chain connects TRBV10-2 to TRBJ2-2, with 12 bases identical to TRBD2. This CDR3 comprises 13 residues. The ends lost 10 bases at V and 6 bases at J; junction bases unmatched: 3. CDR1 and CDR2 (germline): WSHSY, SAAADI. The CDR3 spells CATSGGAAGELFF. The CDR3, as DNA: TGCGCCACTAGCGGGGGGGCTGCCGGGGAGCTGTTTTTT.